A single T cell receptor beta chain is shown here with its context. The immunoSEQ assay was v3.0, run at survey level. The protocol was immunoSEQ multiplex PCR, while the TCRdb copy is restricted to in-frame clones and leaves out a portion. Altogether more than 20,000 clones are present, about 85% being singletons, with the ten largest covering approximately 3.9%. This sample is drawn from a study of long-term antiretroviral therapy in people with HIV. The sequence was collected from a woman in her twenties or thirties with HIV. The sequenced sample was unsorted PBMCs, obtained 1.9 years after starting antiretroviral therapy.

The CDR3 loop is CASSQVAMHEQYF. CDR3 bases: TGTGCCAGCAGCCAAGTGGCGATGCACGAGCAGTACTTC. The V call is TRBV14, the J call TRBJ2-7, with unresolved D. The CDR3 has 13 residues. Trimming pared 1 base from V and 5 bases from J, leaving 9 bases between. Germline-derived CDR1 and CDR2 are SGHDN and FVKESK.